This TCR beta chain was profiled in a study of cytomegalovirus exposure and HLA in healthy donors (TCRdb year 2017). A note on the overall study: An earlier analysis of approximately 640 of the donors reported 250 to 300 Gb of sequence data and about 100 million unique TCR beta sequences from approximately 180 million T cells. An early release covering more than 500 HLA-typed donors comprised 250 to 350 gigabases of sequencing data and around 80 million unique TCR sequences. Among the roughly 370 genotyped donors, 75% to 90% belonged to the genetic ancestry cluster associated with self-reported Caucasian donors. The study aimed to test whether cataloging public T cell receptors could reveal signatures of past pathogen exposure. The study used immunosequencing to profile the T cell repertoires of approximately 630 subjects and linked those repertoires to cytomegalovirus serostatus. In addition to the first cohort of 500 to 850 subjects, a separate validation cohort of 130 or so different subjects was used. High-throughput TCR immunosequencing, statistical association of individual TCRs with disease status, and machine learning were combined to predict cytomegalovirus infection status. A later analysis re-analyzed previously published TCR beta repertoires from about 730 donors and added high-resolution HLA genotyping to study TCR occurrence patterns. The later analysis used no new phenotypic data to find candidate immune exposures, relying instead on TCR beta sequences and their occurrence across donors. An earlier analysis of 450 to 750 of the donors used high-throughput TCR beta sequencing to judge whether each TCR beta V gene segment behaved as functional or pseudogenic. Donor age, sex, ethnicity and CMV serostatus were collected together with the repertoire data. Genome-wide SNP genotypes for about 65% of the roughly 670 donors were used in a later genetic analysis, which treated that subset as a discovery cohort. All discovery cohort repertoires had been generated on a single sequencing platform. Class I and class II HLA loci were covered by the typing at four-digit resolution. The number of typed donors differed by locus: about 629-640 for A, B, C, DRB1 and DQB1; 500 to 550 for DQA1; approximately 600 for DPA1; and some 450 for DPB1. Four to six DR-DQ haplotypes were handled as single units for association and clustering, since linkage in the cohort was strong. Among about 400 genotyped donors of the cohort, an average of around 250,000 unique TCR beta nucleotide sequences was sequenced per donor, of which 15% to 20% were non-productive. Broad study findings and their caveats: A later analysis found that HLA-associated TCR beta chains were more clonally expanded and had lower generation probabilities than equally common non-associated chains. The authors suggested that the approach could potentially be extended to other disease states and immunological phenotypes. Because counts were too low, around 17 rarely observed V segments, including chromosome 9 orphons, were left out of the earlier analysis of over 550 of the donors. Specific HLA alleles were associated with 15,000 to 20,000 TCR beta sequences at a false discovery rate of 0.05 in a later analysis. In vitro tests confirmed that a few of the cytomegalovirus-associated TCR beta chains recognize cytomegalovirus antigens. In both the original and validation cohorts, the classifier was reported to diagnose cytomegalovirus status with high specificity and sensitivity. Across donors, most TCR sequences were observed very rarely, whereas some public TCRs were present in many individuals. An earlier analysis of approximately 530 of the donors showed that most TCR beta V segments appeared in productive rearrangements either about 90% or about 30% of the time, which broadly matched IMGT annotations. In this cohort, only TCR beta chains were sequenced, and detectable features were limited by the absence of alpha or paired-chain data. Most CMV-associated TCR beta chains appeared to be HLA-restricted in a later analysis, and the HLA associations seemed to be driven largely by CMV exposure. In a later analysis, several top co-occurrence clusters were reported to appear linked to parvovirus B19, influenza, CMV and Epstein-Barr virus. Roughly uniform sequencing depth across donors was assumed in presence/absence analyses, although this assumption may not hold. Linkage disequilibrium might explain the correlated functional status among segregating V segments, but an unknown experimental factor could not be excluded. A further reported finding was that TCR beta sequences accurately predicted the HLA-A and HLA-B alleles for most subjects in the first cohort. Some IMGT-functional V segments, including TRBV6-2 and TRBV6-3, could not be told apart with the 87-base-pair reads, so those segments were excluded. HLA typing was unavailable for some donors at each locus, so association tests used only the typed subset. The study gave a list of over 150 TCR beta chains associated with cytomegalovirus. The sequencing pipeline was judged likely to have produced a cluster of highly shared sequence variants as a technical artifact. According to a later analysis, TCR association rates differed among HLA loci, with DRB1 alleles showing the most associated TCRs and HLA-C alleles showing the fewest. A later genetic analysis associated a missense DCLRE1C variant with V-gene and J-gene trimming of TCR beta chains, and an independent cohort replicated the association. When HLA alleles, especially DR and DQ, strongly co-occurred, TCR associations were difficult to assign to individual alleles. According to a later genetic analysis, donors in an Asian-associated ancestry cluster had fewer N-insertions in productive TCRs than the approximately 630-donor mean. CMV serostatus was the only immune exposure information available for the cohort.

As concerns this clone: It has no known antigen specificity. One end of the junction varies from germline; a read error may be responsible.

The CDR3 holds 15 amino acids from the cysteine to the phenylalanine. CDR3 DNA only is kept here, 45 bases in frame from base 1. CDR1 and CDR2 are read off the germline V gene as MDHEN and SYDVKM. The cohort was made up of 500 to 850 healthy bone marrow donors. At the time of sampling, every cohort member was nominally healthy, though immune exposures that went unrecorded were likely present. The donor tested CMV seropositive and was one of the 289 seropositive cohort members. A peripheral blood sample was collected from each donor, and TCR beta sequencing was performed on peripheral blood mononuclear cells. The Qiagen DNeasy Blood Extraction Kit was used to extract genomic DNA from the blood cell samples. The method behind the library was the immunoSEQ multiplex PCR assay. The multiplex PCR relied on a mix of 60 forward primers for TCR Vbeta segments and 13 reverse primers for TCR Jbeta segments. The CDR3 region of rearranged TCR beta genes was amplified from genomic DNA with a multiplex PCR assay. On the Illumina HiSeq System, the amplified TCR beta libraries were sequenced as 87-base-pair reads. The study's processing was this. A later analysis tallied 70 million to 100 million unique TCR beta chains across the 660 or so repertoires, and 10 million to 11 million of those chains were shared by two or more donors. To remove PCR and sequencing errors, raw reads were error-corrected and collapsed into unique sequences using a nearest-neighbor algorithm that merged closely related sequences. V, D and J gene segments were assigned by aligning CDR3 sequences to IMGT reference sequences. Each retained sequence needed at least a six-nucleotide match to both a V gene segment and a J gene segment. A rearrangement was called productive if the CDR3 had no stop codons and remained in frame with V and J, and every other rearrangement was called non-productive. CDR3 was defined according to IMGT convention as the region running from the second conserved V-encoded cysteine to the conserved J-encoded phenylalanine. The earlier analysis of about 570 of the donors excluded any sequence lacking an unambiguous match to a single V gene segment. In an earlier analysis of almost 600 of the donors, a V segment was called functional when productive rearrangements were above 56.7%, and segregating when the standard deviation between donors exceeded 5%. A statistical classification framework was developed to diagnose cytomegalovirus status using the catalog of TCR beta chain sequences. In a later analysis, TCR nucleotide sequences were compared against IMGT/GENE-DB human TR gene sequences so that V and J genes could be assigned. In a later analysis, CDR3 sequences and most-parsimonious VDJ recombination scenarios were assigned using the TCRdist pipeline. In a later analysis, each TCR beta chain was defined by its CDR3 amino acid sequence together with its V-gene family, and reads without a unique V-gene family were excluded. As a way to deal with suspected cross-contamination and a sequencing artifact, a later analysis dropped under 600 nucleotide sequences that were highly shared and had low generation probability. For each public chain, a later analysis derived a clonal expansion index from normalized ranks of inferred template counts within each repertoire. A later analysis computed generation probabilities with a VDJ recombination model fitted to out-of-frame rearrangements, and checked the results against IGoR. In a later analysis, TCR-TCR, TCR-HLA and TCR-CMV co-occurrence was scored with hypergeometric tests, and a repertoire-size bias correction was applied to TCR pairs. False discovery rates were estimated in a later analysis by permuting HLA or CMV assignments 20 times. In a later analysis, co-occurring TCRs were grouped using DBSCAN, with TCRdist sequence similarity added in when clustering inside HLA-allele-positive subsets. For co-occurrence clustering, repertoires with fewer than 30,000 or more than 120,000 public chains were excluded, along with four to six repertoires with anomalous nucleotide sharing. Sourced from immuneACCESS, this table was stored by TCRdb with only in-frame sequences that have V and J called. A share of the clones is absent; for the studies checked, an unresolved V gene accounts for under half, and the remainder has no known explanation. V and J calls and clone size are as listed in that table; D and trimming were resolved from the DNA. The sample table contains some 180,000 clones; only one count was recorded for 77% of them. The leading ten clones occupy roughly 3.6% of the sample.

The TCR originated in a woman in her sixties or seventies in good health and CMV-seropositive. Input material: PBMCs. The V and J genes are TRBV28 and TRBJ2-2; no D gene can be assigned with confidence. CDR3 sequence: CASSLTHKYTWELFF. The DNA sequence is TGTGCCAGCAGTTTAACCCACAAATACACCTGGGAGCTGTTTTTT.